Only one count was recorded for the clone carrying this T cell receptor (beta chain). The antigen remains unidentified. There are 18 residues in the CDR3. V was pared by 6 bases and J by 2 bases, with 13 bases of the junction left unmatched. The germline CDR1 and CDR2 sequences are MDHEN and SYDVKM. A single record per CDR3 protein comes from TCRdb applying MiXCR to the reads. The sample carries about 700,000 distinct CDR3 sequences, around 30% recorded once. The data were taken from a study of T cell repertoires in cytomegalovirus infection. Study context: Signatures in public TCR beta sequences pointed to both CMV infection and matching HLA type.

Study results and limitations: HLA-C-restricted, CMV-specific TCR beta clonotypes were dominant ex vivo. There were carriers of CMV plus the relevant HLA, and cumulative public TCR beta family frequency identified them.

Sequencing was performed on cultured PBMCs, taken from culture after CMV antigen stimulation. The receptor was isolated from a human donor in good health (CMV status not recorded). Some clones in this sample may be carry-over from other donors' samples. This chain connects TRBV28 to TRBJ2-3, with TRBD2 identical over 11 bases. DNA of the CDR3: TGTGCCAGCAGCCCCTCGGCGGGACTAGCGGCACACACAGATACGCAGTATTTT. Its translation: CASSPSAGLAAHTDTQYF.